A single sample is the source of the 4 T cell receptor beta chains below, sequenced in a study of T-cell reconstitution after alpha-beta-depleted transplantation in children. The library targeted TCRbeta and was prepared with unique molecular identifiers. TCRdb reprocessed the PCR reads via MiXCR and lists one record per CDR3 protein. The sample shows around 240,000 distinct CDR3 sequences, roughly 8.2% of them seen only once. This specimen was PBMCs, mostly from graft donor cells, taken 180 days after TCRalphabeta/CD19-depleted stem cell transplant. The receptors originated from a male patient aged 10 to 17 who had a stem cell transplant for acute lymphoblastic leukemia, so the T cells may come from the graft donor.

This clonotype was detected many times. DNA of the CDR3: TGTGCCAGCAGACCCCTAGCGGGACCTCAAGAGACCCAGTACTTC. It yields the protein CASRPLAGPQETQYF. V usage is TRBV11-1 and J usage is TRBJ2-5; 9 nucleotides align to TRBD2. Germline assignment: CDR1 SGHAT and CDR2 FQDESV (reference sequence). This CDR3 is built from 15 residues. The J segment lost 2 bases and the V segment lost 6 bases, leaving 7 bases of the junction unmatched.

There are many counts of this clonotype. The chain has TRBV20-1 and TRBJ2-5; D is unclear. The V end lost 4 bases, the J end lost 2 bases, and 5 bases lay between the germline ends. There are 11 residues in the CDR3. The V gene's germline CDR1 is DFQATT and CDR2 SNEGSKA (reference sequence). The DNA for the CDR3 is TGCAGTGCTATACAGCAAGAGACCCAGTACTTC. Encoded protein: CSAIQQETQYF.

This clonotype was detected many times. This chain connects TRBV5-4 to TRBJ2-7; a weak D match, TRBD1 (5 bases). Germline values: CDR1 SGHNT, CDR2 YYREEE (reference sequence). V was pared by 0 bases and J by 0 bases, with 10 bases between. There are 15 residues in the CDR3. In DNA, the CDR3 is TGTGCCAGCAGCTTGGCCCCAGGGAACTCCTACGAGCAGTACTTC. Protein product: CASSLAPGNSYEQYF.

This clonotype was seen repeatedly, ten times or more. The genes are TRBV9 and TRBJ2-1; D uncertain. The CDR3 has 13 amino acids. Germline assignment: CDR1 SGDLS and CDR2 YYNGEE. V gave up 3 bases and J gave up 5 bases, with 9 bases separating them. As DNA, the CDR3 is TGTGCCAGCAGCGCAGGCCTTGACAATGAGCAGTTCTTC. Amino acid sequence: CASSAGLDNEQFF.